Presented here are 18 T cell receptor beta chains from one specimen sequenced in a study of T cell responses to AZD1222 COVID-19 vaccine. Some clones are missing from TCRdb's copy, which holds only in-frame ones; the method was immunoSEQ multiplex PCR. The table has 100,000 or so clones, approximately 90% seen once. The sample consisted of peripheral blood, taken on day 0 of AZD1222 vaccination. These receptors all come from an adult in good health.

The chain recombines TRBV28 with TRBJ1-2; D ambiguous. Per the germline V gene, CDR1 is MDHEN and CDR2 is SYDVKM. The germline V and J ends were trimmed by 8 bases and 3 bases, with 13 bases remaining between them. CDR3 length: 13 amino acids. CDR3 loop: CASLAGSDYGYTF. The DNA of the CDR3 is TGTGCCAGCTTAGCTGGGAGTGACTATGGCTACACCTTC.

V and J are TRBV19 and TRBJ1-2; 10 nucleotides align to TRBD1. CDR1 is LNHDA, CDR2 SQIVND, per germline (reference sequence). J was trimmed by 3 bases and V by 5 bases; bases with no gene match: 9. This CDR3 spans 16 amino acids. For the CDR3, the DNA is TGTGCCAGTAGTCCGAGACAGGGGGCTAGGGACTATGGCTACACCTTC. Translation gives CASSPRQGARDYGYTF.

The DNA of the CDR3 is TGTGCCAGTAGGGGGTACGGAGAGACCCAGTACTTC. This codes for CASRGYGETQYF. The J gene is TRBJ2-5, the V gene TRBV19; D is unclear. This CDR3 region has 12 residues. Between the trimmed V and J ends, which lost 6 bases and 4 bases, there was a span of 9 bases. Looked up from germline, CDR1 is LNHDA and CDR2 is SQIVND (reference sequence). Full variable domain (missing parts from reference TRBV19 and TRBJ2-5): DGGITQSPKYLFRKEGQNVTLSCEQNLNHDAMYWYRQDPGQGLRLIYYSQIVNDFQKGDIAEGYSVSREKKESFPLTVTSAQKNPTAFYLCASRGYGETQYFGPGTRLLVL.

The rearrangement joins TRBV28 to TRBJ2-7, with D tentatively TRBD1 (6 bases). This CDR3 has 14 amino acids. Per germline, CDR1 MDHEN and CDR2 SYDVKM. Trimming shortened V by 5 bases and J by 0 bases, and 11 bases separated the two germline ends. This CDR3 is CASSLTGSSYEQYF. The CDR3, as DNA: TGTGCCAGCAGTCTCACAGGGAGCTCCTACGAGCAGTACTTC.

V gene TRBV5-6 combines with J gene TRBJ1-1, with a tentative D call TRBD1 (6 bases). The V gene lost 1 base and the J gene lost 5 bases, with 15 bases spanning the gap. The CDR3 is 15 amino acids. CDR1 and CDR2 (germline): SGHDT, YYEEEE. This chain's CDR3 is CASSLYIQGGTEAFF. The CDR3 DNA reads TGTGCCAGCAGCTTGTACATACAGGGAGGGACTGAAGCTTTCTTT.

This chain connects TRBV4-1 to TRBJ1-2; no firm D call. The germline V gene encodes CDR1 MGHRA and CDR2 YSYEKL. V lost 0 bases, J lost 6 bases, and 14 bases lay in between. The CDR3 is 15 residues long. The CDR3 region is CASSQDGRGGNGYTF. CDR3 sequence (DNA): TGCGCCAGCAGCCAAGATGGTCGGGGAGGCAATGGCTACACCTTC.

The chain joins TRBV2 to TRBJ1-5; TRBD1 matches at 10 bases. Germline CDR1 is SNHLY and CDR2 is FYNNEI. The V and J ends lost 6 bases and 0 bases, in that order; junction bases with no gene match: 2. CDR3 length equals 15 residues. CDR3 DNA sequence: TGTGCCAGCAGGGGACAGGGGTATAGCAATCAGCCCCAGCATTTT. Translated, it gives CASRGQGYSNQPQHF.

The chain employs TRBV11-2 and TRBJ2-1; 8 bases are shared with TRBD2. The germline V gene encodes CDR1 SGHAT and CDR2 FQNNGV. CDR3 length equals 20 residues. V shed 0 bases, J shed 0 bases, and the junction held 13 bases outside the gene matches. The CDR3 nucleotides are TGTGCCAGCAGCTTAGAAACCCTCTCCAGCGGGAGACACTCCTACAATGAGCAGTTCTTC. Its translation is CASSLETLSSGRHSYNEQFF.

The chain recombines TRBV24-1 with TRBJ2-3; D not resolved. Trimming stripped 2 bases from V and 1 base from J, with 6 bases between. The CDR3 runs 14 residues. Germline V lookup: CDR1 KGHDR, CDR2 SFDVKD. CDR3 bases: TGTGCCACCAGTGATTCTGGTGGCACAGATACGCAGTATTTT. As protein: CATSDSGGTDTQYF.

The chain carries TRBV28 and TRBJ2-7; 7 nucleotides match TRBD1. This CDR3 spans 13 amino acids. Germline values: CDR1 MDHEN, CDR2 SYDVKM. V was clipped by 7 bases and J by 4 bases; unmatched bases: 7. For the CDR3, the DNA is TGTGCCAGCAAGGGACAGCGCCCTTACGAGCAGTACTTC. The encoded protein is CASKGQRPYEQYF.

The chain uses TRBV4-2 and TRBJ1-3; 9 bases match TRBD1. CDR3 length equals 19 residues. Trimming at V came to 0 bases and at J to 0 bases, leaving 9 bases not matched to a gene. CDR1 LGHNA and CDR2 YNFKEQ come from the germline V gene. The DNA for the CDR3 is TGTGCCAGCAGCCAAGAACCCACAGGGGGCCGCCTCTCTGGAAACACCATATATTTT. Its protein is CASSQEPTGGRLSGNTIYF.

This clone was seen only a few times. V gene TRBV19 combines with J gene TRBJ1-1; D is undetermined. Trimming removed 0 bases from V and 0 bases from J, with 14 bases in between. The CDR3 loop spans 17 amino acids. From germline, CDR1 is LNHDA and CDR2 SQIVND (reference sequence). For the CDR3, the DNA is TGTGCCAGTAGTATAGATCTTATATCGGGAATGAACACTGAAGCTTTCTTT. It encodes CASSIDLISGMNTEAFF.

The rearrangement joins TRBV5-4 to TRBJ1-6; D is ambiguous. The CDR3 consists of 15 residues. V was cut by 1 base and J by 8 bases, with 13 bases left in between. Germline V gene lookup returns CDR1 SGHNT and CDR2 YYREEE (reference sequence). The DNA of the CDR3 is TGTGCCAGCAGCTTGTCGGGTTCTAGAGATTCACCCCTCCACTTT. Translating it yields CASSLSGSRDSPLHF.

V gene TRBV2 combines with J gene TRBJ1-1, with D uncertain. Trimming removed 4 bases at V and 0 bases at J, with 9 bases between. This CDR3 has 14 residues. Germline V gene sequence: CDR1 SNHLY, CDR2 FYNNEI. CDR3: CASSVARLNTEAFF. CDR3 nucleotides: TGTGCCAGCAGTGTGGCACGACTGAACACTGAAGCTTTCTTT.

The CDR3 loop is CAWSLMYSPLHF. CDR3 DNA sequence: TGTGCCTGGAGTTTAATGTATTCACCCCTCCACTTT. The chain joins TRBV30 to TRBJ1-6; D gene unclear. Germline CDR1 and CDR2: GTSNPN and SVGIG (reference sequence). V was clipped by 2 bases and J by 8 bases, with 7 bases between them. This CDR3 spans 12 amino acids.

V usage is TRBV4-3 and J usage is TRBJ1-2; TRBD1 might be the D (5 bases). The V gene's germline CDR1 is LGHNA and CDR2 YSLEER. The CDR3 has 15 residues. Trimming took off 2 bases at V and 3 bases at J, with 13 bases between the two ends. In nucleotides, the CDR3 is TGCGCCAGCAGCCAATATAGGCAGGGATACTATGGCTACACCTTC. Its protein is CASSQYRQGYYGYTF.

This chain connects TRBV4-1 to TRBJ2-2; the D is unclear. The V end lost 0 bases, the J end lost 5 bases, and 7 bases lay between the germline ends. The CDR3 loop spans 14 amino acids. Looked up from germline, CDR1 is MGHRA and CDR2 is YSYEKL. The CDR3 nucleotides read TGCGCCAGCAGCCAAGATCGCAGGACCGGGGAGCTGTTTTTT. It codes for CASSQDRRTGELFF.

Here the CDR3 reads CASAYSGNSYEQYF. CDR3 in DNA: TGTGCCAGCGCTTATAGCGGGAACTCCTACGAGCAGTACTTC. The chain has TRBV19 and TRBJ2-7; 8 nucleotides agree with TRBD2. CDR1 and CDR2 (germline): LNHDA, SQIVND (reference sequence). The CDR3 consists of 14 residues. With 9 bases clipped from V and 0 bases from J, the junction kept 7 bases outside the gene matches.